This TCR beta chain was recovered during a study of T cells in tuberculosis. Study information: The T cells targeted glucose monomycolate, a mycobacterial lipid, via CD1B.

No alpha-beta pairing information exists for these sequences. The data were produced by immunoSEQ multiplex PCR, yet TCRdb's version contains in-frame clones alone and is incomplete. The sample yields about 59,000 clones, under 90% seen once. Germline values: CDR1 SGHDT, CDR2 YYEEEE. With 4 bases removed from V and 2 bases from J, the gap between germline ends came to 15 bases. This CDR3 is built from 15 residues. Thawed, overnight-rested PBMC were stained with GMM-loaded CD1B tetramer, viability dye and anti-CD3, then sorted. The CD1B tetramers carried C32 glucose monomycolate purified from Rhodococcus equi. PBMC for tetramer sorting were first depleted of CD14-expressing monocytes. Each donor contributed roughly 91,000 sorted tetramer-negative cells.

Sequenced sample: CD1b-GMM tetramer-negative cells sorted from PBMCs. This receptor was identified in an adult woman with latent tuberculosis. This sequence joins TRBV5-6 and TRBJ1-2; D is perhaps TRBD1 (5 bases). The CDR3 is CASSPRTIFNYGYTF. The DNA of the CDR3 is TGTGCCAGCAGCCCGAGGACAATCTTCAACTATGGCTACACCTTC.